The sequence of this TCR beta chain was determined in a study of blood T cell repertoires in COVID-19. At the level of the study: Acute-phase and convalescent COVID-19 samples originated in the United States, Italy and Spain.

Germline CDR1 and CDR2: SGHDT and YYEEEE. V lost 2 bases and J lost 5; bases outside the gene matches: 6. The CDR3 sequence is 14 residues long. Authors' analysis steps: The authors estimated nucleated cell counts from reference gene primer amplification. Here immunoSEQ multiplex PCR was the method, and the copy in TCRdb shows in-frame clones only, minus some. The V and J calls and clone size are taken from that table; D and trimming were inferred from the DNA. This table holds around 80,000 clones, about 88% found once. V gene TRBV5-6 combines with J gene TRBJ1-1; 7 bases line up with TRBD1. The receptor comes from a human donor in a cohort sampled during active COVID-19. Sequencing was carried out using peripheral blood. CDR3 coding DNA: TGTGCCAGCAGCTTAGGGGGCGGAGGTACTGAAGCTTTCTTT. Translation gives CASSLGGGGTEAFF. The whole variable domain, filled in from reference TRBV5-6 and TRBJ1-1, reads DAGVTQSPTHLIKTRGQQVTLRCSPKSGHDTVSWYQQALGQGPQFIFQYYEEEERQRGNFPDRFSGHQFPNYSSELNVNALLLGDSALYLCASSLGGGGTEAFFGQGTRLTVV.